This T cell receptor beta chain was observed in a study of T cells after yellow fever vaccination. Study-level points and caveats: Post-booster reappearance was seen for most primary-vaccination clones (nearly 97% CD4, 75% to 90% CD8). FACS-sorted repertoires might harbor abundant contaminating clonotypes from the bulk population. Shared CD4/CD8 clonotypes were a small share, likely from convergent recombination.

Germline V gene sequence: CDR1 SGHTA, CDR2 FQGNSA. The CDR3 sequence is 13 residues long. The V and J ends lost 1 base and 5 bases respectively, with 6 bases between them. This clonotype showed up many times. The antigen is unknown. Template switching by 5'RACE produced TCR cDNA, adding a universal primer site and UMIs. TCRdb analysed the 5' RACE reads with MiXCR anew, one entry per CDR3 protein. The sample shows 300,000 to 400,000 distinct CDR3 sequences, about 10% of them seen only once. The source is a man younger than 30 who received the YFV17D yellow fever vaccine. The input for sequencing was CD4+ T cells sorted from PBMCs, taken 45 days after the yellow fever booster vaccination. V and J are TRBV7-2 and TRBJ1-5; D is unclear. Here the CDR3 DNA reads TGTGCCAGCAGCTTAGGGATGGATCAGCCCCAGCATTTT. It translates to CASSLGMDQPQHF.